This section outlines one T cell receptor (beta chain) sequence together with its context. Sequenced by immunoSEQ multiplex PCR; TCRdb stores in-frame clones only, minus some. The sample holds approximately 190,000 clones; 70% to 90% are singletons and the top ten take 4% to 6%. The data originate from a study of blood T cell repertoires in COVID-19. The germline CDR1 and CDR2 sequences are SEHNR and FQNEAQ (reference sequence). J lost 0 bases, V lost 3 bases, and 10 bases had no gene match. This CDR3 is 18 amino acids long. V gene TRBV7-9 combines with J gene TRBJ2-2, with 7 bases identical to TRBD1. This clonotype was sampled from a woman in her sixties or seventies with active or convalescent COVID-19. Sequencing was done on a sample of peripheral blood. CDR3 coding DNA: TGTGCCAGCAGCTTTGGAGCAGGGGGATTCGCGAACACCGGGGAGCTGTTTTTT. Its protein is CASSFGAGGFANTGELFF.